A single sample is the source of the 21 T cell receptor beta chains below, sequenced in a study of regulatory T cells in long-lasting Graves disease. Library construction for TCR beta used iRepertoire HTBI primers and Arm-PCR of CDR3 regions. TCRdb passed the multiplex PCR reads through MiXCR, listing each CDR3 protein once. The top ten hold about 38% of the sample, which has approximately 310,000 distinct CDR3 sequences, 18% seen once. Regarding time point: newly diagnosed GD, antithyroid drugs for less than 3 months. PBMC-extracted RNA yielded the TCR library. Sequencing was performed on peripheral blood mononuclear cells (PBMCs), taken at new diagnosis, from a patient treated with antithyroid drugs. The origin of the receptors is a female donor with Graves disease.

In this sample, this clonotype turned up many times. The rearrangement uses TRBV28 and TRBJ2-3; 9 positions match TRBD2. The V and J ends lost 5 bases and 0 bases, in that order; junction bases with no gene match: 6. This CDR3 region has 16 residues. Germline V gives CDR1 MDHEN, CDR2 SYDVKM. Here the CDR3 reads CASSAGLATSTDTQYF. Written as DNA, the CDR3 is TGTGCCAGCAGTGCAGGACTAGCGACTAGCACAGATACGCAGTATTTT.

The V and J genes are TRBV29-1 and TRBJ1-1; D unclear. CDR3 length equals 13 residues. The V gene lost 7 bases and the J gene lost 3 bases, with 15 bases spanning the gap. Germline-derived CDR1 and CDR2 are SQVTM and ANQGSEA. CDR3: CSGGDPGYTEAFF. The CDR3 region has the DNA TGCAGCGGCGGGGATCCGGGGTACACTGAAGCTTTCTTT.

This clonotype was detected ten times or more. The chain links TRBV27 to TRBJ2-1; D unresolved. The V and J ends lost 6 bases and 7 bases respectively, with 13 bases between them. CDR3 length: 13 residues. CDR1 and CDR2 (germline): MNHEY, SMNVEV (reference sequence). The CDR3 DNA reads TGTGCCAGCAGCGACGTCCTAGAGAATGAGCAGTTCTTC. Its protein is CASSDVLENEQFF.

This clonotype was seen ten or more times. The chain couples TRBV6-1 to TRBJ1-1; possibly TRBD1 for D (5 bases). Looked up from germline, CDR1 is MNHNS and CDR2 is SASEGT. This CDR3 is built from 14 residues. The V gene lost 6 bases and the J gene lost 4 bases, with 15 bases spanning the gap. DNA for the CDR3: TGTGCCAGCAGCCCCAGGGTGTCGGCCACTGAAGCTTTCTTT. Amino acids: CASSPRVSATEAFF.

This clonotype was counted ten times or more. In DNA form, the CDR3 reads TGTGCCAGCAGCGCAGGGGCTATCAATTCACCCCTCCACTTT. This codes for CASSAGAINSPLHF. The rearrangement joins TRBV11-2 to TRBJ1-6; the D gene is possibly TRBD1 (6 bases). The V and J ends lost 5 bases and 7 bases respectively, with 12 bases between them. The CDR3 is made up of 14 amino acids. Germline V lookup: CDR1 SGHAT, CDR2 FQNNGV.

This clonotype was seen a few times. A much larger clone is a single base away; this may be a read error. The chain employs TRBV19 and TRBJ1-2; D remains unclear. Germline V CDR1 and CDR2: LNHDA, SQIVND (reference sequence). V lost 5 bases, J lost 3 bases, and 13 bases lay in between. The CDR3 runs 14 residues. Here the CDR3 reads CASSRAERDYGYTF. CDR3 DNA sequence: TGTGCCAGTAGTCGAGCAGAGAGAGACTATGGCTACACCTTC.

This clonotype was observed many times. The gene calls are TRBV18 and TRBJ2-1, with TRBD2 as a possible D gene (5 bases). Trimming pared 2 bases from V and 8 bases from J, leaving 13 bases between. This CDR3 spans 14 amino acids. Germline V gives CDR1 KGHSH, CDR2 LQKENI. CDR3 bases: TGTGCCAGCTCACCAAGCTTCGGACTCGATGAGCAGTTCTTC. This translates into CASSPSFGLDEQFF.

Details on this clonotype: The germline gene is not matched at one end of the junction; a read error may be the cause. The CDR3 loop reads CASSRTLGGGSYEQYF. The CDR3 DNA follows: TGCGCCAGCAGCCGAACCCTCGGGGGAGGGTCATACGAGCAGTACTTC. The chain recombines TRBV11-1 with TRBJ2-7; 7 nucleotides line up with TRBD2. CDR3 size: 16 residues. The germline V gene has CDR1 SGHAT and CDR2 FQDESV (reference sequence).

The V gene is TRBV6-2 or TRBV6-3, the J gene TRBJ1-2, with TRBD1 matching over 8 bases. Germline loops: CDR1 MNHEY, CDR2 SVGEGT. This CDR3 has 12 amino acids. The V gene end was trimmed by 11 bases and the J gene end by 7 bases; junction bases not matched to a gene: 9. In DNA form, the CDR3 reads TGTGCCGCCACGGACAGGGCTCGTGGCTACACCTTC. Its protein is CAATDRARGYTF.

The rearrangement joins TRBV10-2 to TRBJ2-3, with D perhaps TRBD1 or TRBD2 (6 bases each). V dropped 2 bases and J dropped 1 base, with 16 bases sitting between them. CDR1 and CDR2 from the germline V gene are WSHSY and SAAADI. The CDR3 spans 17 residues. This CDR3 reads CASSEDGGLRGTDTQYF. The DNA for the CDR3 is TGCGCCAGCAGTGAGGACGGGGGCCTTCGGGGCACAGATACGCAGTATTTT.

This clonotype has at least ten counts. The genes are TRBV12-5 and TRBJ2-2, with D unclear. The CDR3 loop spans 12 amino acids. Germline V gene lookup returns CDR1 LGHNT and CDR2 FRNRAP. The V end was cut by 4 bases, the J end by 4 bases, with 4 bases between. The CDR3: CASGSSTGELFF. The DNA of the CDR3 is TGTGCTAGTGGTTCAAGCACCGGGGAGCTGTTTTTT.

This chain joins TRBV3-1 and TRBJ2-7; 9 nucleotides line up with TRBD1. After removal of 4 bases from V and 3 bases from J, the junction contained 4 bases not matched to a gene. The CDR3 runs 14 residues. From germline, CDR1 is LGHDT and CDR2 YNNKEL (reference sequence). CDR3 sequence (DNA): TGTGCCAGCAGCCGCGCGGGACAGGGCTACGAGCAGTACTTC. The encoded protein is CASSRAGQGYEQYF.

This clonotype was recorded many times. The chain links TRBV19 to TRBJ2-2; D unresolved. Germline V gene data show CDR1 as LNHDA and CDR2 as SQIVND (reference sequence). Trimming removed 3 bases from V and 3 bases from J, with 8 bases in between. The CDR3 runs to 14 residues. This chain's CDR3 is CASSIPAHTGELFF. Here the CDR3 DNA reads TGTGCCAGTAGTATCCCCGCTCACACCGGGGAGCTGTTTTTT.

The CDR3, as DNA: TGTGCCAGCTCCCTCCTAGAAGTGGATAAAGCTTTCTTT. Translated, it gives CASSLLEVDKAFF. V gene TRBV18 combines with J gene TRBJ1-1, with unresolved D. Germline V CDR1 and CDR2: KGHSH, LQKENI. Trimming removed 6 bases from V and 9 bases from J, with 17 bases in between. This CDR3 comprises 13 residues.

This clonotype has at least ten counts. The CDR3 loop reads CASSLLAHSGVNEQFF. DNA for the CDR3: TGTGCCAGCTCACTACTAGCCCACTCAGGGGTCAATGAGCAGTTCTTC. The rearrangement joins TRBV18 to TRBJ2-1, with D perhaps being TRBD1 or TRBD2 (6 bases each). CDR1 is KGHSH, CDR2 LQKENI, per germline. The CDR3 extends over 16 amino acids. Between the trimmed V and J ends, which lost 4 bases and 6 bases, there was a span of 19 bases.

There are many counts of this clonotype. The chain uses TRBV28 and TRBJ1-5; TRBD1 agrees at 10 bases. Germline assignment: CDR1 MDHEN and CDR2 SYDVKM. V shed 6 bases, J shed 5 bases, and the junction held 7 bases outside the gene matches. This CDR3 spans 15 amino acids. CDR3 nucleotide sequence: TGTGCCAGCAGCTCCGGGACAGGGGCGTATCAGCCCCAGCATTTT. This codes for CASSSGTGAYQPQHF.

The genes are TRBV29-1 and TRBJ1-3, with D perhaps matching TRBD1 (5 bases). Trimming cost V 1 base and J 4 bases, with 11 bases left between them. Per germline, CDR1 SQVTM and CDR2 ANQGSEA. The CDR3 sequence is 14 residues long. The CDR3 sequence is CSVEVRGTGNTIYF. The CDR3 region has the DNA TGCAGCGTTGAAGTCCGGGGGACGGGAAACACCATATATTTT.

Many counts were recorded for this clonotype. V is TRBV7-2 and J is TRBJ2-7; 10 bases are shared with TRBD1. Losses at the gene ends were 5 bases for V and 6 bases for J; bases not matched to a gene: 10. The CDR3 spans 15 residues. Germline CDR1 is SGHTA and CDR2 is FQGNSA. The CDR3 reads CASSTWTGGRGEQYF. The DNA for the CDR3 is TGTGCCAGCAGCACCTGGACAGGGGGAAGGGGCGAGCAGTACTTC.

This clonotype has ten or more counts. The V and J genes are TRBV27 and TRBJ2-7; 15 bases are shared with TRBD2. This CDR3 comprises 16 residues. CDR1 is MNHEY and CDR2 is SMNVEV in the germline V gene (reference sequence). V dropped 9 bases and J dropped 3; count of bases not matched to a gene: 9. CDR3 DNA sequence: TGTGCCAGTCGATCCGGGACTAGCGGGAGGAACTACGAGCAGTACTTC. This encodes CASRSGTSGRNYEQYF.

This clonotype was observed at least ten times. Here the CDR3 reads CASSLQGEDEQFF. The CDR3 region has the DNA TGTGCCAGCAGTTTACAGGGCGAGGATGAGCAGTTCTTC. The rearrangement joins TRBV27 to TRBJ2-1, with TRBD1 as a possible D gene (5 bases). The CDR3 runs 13 residues. Germline-derived CDR1 and CDR2 are MNHEY and SMNVEV (reference sequence). The V end was cut by 2 bases, the J end by 8 bases, with 10 bases between.

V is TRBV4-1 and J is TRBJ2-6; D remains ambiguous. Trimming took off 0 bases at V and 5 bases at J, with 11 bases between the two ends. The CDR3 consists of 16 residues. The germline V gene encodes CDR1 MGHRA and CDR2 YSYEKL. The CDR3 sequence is CASSQDSSVWANVLTF. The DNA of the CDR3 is TGCGCCAGCAGCCAAGATTCGAGTGTGTGGGCCAACGTCCTGACTTTC.